The rows below give T cell receptor beta chains drawn from one sample of a study of OX40 agonist ivuxolimab in advanced cancers. Only in-frame clones appear in the TCRdb table, and some are missing; sequencing was by immunoSEQ multiplex PCR. The table shows over 30,000 clones, with around three quarters occurring only once. Sequencing used CD4+ or CD8+ T cells sorted from blood, obtained in a trial of the OX40 agonist ivuxolimab. These receptors all come from an adult with an advanced solid tumor such as melanoma, head and neck, liver or kidney cancer. The CDR3 runs from the conserved cysteine through the conserved F or W. Fields, in order: J gene, clone size, V gene, D gene, CDR3 DNA, CDR3 protein. D genes are given only for firm matches. Only part of the rows carry a size: once, few, many, or a class if the clone is expanded.

J gene: TRBJ2-6; clone size: -; V gene: TRBV4-1; D gene: -; CDR3 DNA: TGCGCCAGCAGCCAAGATGTAAGGGCGCGGGCTGGGGCCAACGTCCTGACTTTC; CDR3 protein: CASSQDVRARAGANVLTF
J gene: TRBJ1-2; clone size: -; V gene: TRBV30; D gene: -; CDR3 DNA: TGTGCCTGGAGTCCCGGGGTGGGTAACACCTTC; CDR3 protein: CAWSPGVGNTF
J gene: TRBJ1-1; clone size: -; V gene: TRBV21-1; D gene: -; CDR3 DNA: TGTGCCAGCAGGAAATTTGGGCAAACTGAAGCTTTCTTT; CDR3 protein: CASRKFGQTEAFF
J gene: TRBJ2-1; clone size: -; V gene: TRBV1; D gene: -; CDR3 DNA: TGCACCAGCAGCCACGGTAGGTCCAATGAGCAGTTCTTC; CDR3 protein: CTSSHGRSNEQFF
J gene: TRBJ1-3; clone size: -; V gene: TRBV5-4; D gene: -; CDR3 DNA: TGTGCCAGCAGCTTTGGCCAGGACTCTGGAAACACCATATATTTT; CDR3 protein: CASSFGQDSGNTIYF
J gene: TRBJ1-3; clone size: -; V gene: TRBV5-6; D gene: TRBD1; CDR3 DNA: TGTGCCAGCAGCTCAGGGGGAGGAAATACCATATATTTT; CDR3 protein: CASSSGGGNTIYF
J gene: TRBJ2-3; clone size: -; V gene: TRBV11-2; D gene: -; CDR3 DNA: TGTGCCAGCAGCTTAGTGGGGGGGGCGGAAACAGATACGCAGTATTTT; CDR3 protein: CASSLVGGAETDTQYF
J gene: TRBJ1-4; clone size: -; V gene: TRBV30; D gene: TRBD1; CDR3 DNA: TGTGCCTGGAGTCCGGACTACAGGGGGCCTAATGAAAAACTGTTTTTT; CDR3 protein: CAWSPDYRGPNEKLFF
J gene: TRBJ1-1; clone size: -; V gene: TRBV6-5; D gene: -; CDR3 DNA: TGTGCCAGCAGTTACTCGCAGGGGCCGTACACTGAAGCTTTCTTT; CDR3 protein: CASSYSQGPYTEAFF
J gene: TRBJ2-1; clone size: -; V gene: TRBV10-3; D gene: -; CDR3 DNA: TGTGCCATCAGTGAGGTGGGGGTCCCGACCTCTTCCTACAATGAGCAGTTCTTC; CDR3 protein: CAISEVGVPTSSYNEQFF
J gene: TRBJ1-2; clone size: once; V gene: TRBV5-6; D gene: TRBD1; CDR3 DNA: TGTGCCAGCAGACCTCGGACAGGGGAAGGCTACACCTTC; CDR3 protein: CASRPRTGEGYTF
J gene: TRBJ2-1; clone size: -; V gene: TRBV5-1; D gene: TRBD1; CDR3 DNA: TGCGCCAGCAGCACTGGGACAGGGACCTACAATGAGCAGTTCTTC; CDR3 protein: CASSTGTGTYNEQFF
J gene: TRBJ1-5; clone size: -; V gene: TRBV7-9; D gene: -; CDR3 DNA: TGTGCCAGCAGCTTAGAGGAGGACAACAATCAGCCCCAGCATTTT; CDR3 protein: CASSLEEDNNQPQHF
J gene: TRBJ1-4; clone size: -; V gene: TRBV19; D gene: -; CDR3 DNA: TGTGCCAGTAGTTTCGGGGGTGAAAAACTGTTTTTT; CDR3 protein: CASSFGGEKLFF
J gene: TRBJ1-6; clone size: few; V gene: TRBV27; D gene: -; CDR3 DNA: TGTGCCAGCAGTTTTGGGGGGGCTAATAATTCACCCCTCCACTTT; CDR3 protein: CASSFGGANNSPLHF
J gene: TRBJ2-7; clone size: -; V gene: TRBV19; D gene: -; CDR3 DNA: TGTGCCAGTAGTATCCGGGGGGCGACCTACGAGCAGTACTTC; CDR3 protein: CASSIRGATYEQYF
J gene: TRBJ1-1; clone size: -; V gene: TRBV5-1; D gene: -; CDR3 DNA: TGCGCCAGCAGCTTGACCAAGGAGCCCTACACTGAAGCTTTCTTT; CDR3 protein: CASSLTKEPYTEAFF
J gene: TRBJ1-5; clone size: -; V gene: TRBV6-1; D gene: -; CDR3 DNA: TGTGCCAGCAGTGAGAGGGCGCAGCCCCAGCATTTT; CDR3 protein: CASSERAQPQHF
J gene: TRBJ2-5; clone size: -; V gene: TRBV11-2; D gene: TRBD2; CDR3 DNA: TGTGCCAGCAGCGGGGGGGGTTCCTCGACCCAGTACTTC; CDR3 protein: CASSGGGSSTQYF
J gene: TRBJ1-2; clone size: -; V gene: TRBV19; D gene: TRBD1; CDR3 DNA: TGTGCCAGTAGTATGACAGGGGGCGTCTATGGCTACACCTTC; CDR3 protein: CASSMTGGVYGYTF
J gene: TRBJ2-5; clone size: -; V gene: TRBV19; D gene: -; CDR3 DNA: TGTGCCAGTAGTATCCAAAGGTCCGTGGAGACCCAGTACTTC; CDR3 protein: CASSIQRSVETQYF
J gene: TRBJ2-2; clone size: -; V gene: TRBV7-2; D gene: -; CDR3 DNA: TGTGCCAGCAGCCCGGAGGTCTCGGGGGAGCTGTTTTTT; CDR3 protein: CASSPEVSGELFF
J gene: TRBJ2-3; clone size: -; V gene: TRBV7-8; D gene: -; CDR3 DNA: TGTGCCAGCAGCTTAATTGGGGGGCCCACAGATACGCAGTATTTT; CDR3 protein: CASSLIGGPTDTQYF
J gene: TRBJ2-3; clone size: -; V gene: TRBV7-2; D gene: -; CDR3 DNA: TGTGCCAGCAGCTTAACAGGGAGAACTTTCACAGATACGCAGTATTTT; CDR3 protein: CASSLTGRTFTDTQYF
J gene: TRBJ1-6; clone size: few; V gene: TRBV6-5; D gene: TRBD1; CDR3 DNA: TGTGCCAGCAGTCCGGACAGGGGTGGTCGGCCCCTCCACTTT; CDR3 protein: CASSPDRGGRPLHF
J gene: TRBJ2-7; clone size: -; V gene: TRBV13; D gene: -; CDR3 DNA: TGTGCCAGCAGCTTAAGCTCGTTCGGGACTTCCTACGAGCAGTACTTC; CDR3 protein: CASSLSSFGTSYEQYF
J gene: TRBJ1-5; clone size: -; V gene: TRBV6-7; D gene: TRBD1; CDR3 DNA: TGTGCCAGCAGTCCCGACAGGGGGATGCATCAGCCCCAGCATTTT; CDR3 protein: CASSPDRGMHQPQHF
J gene: TRBJ2-3; clone size: -; V gene: TRBV11-3; D gene: TRBD2; CDR3 DNA: TGTGCCAGCAGCTCGGGGGGGCTTACAGATACGCAGTATTTT; CDR3 protein: CASSSGGLTDTQYF
J gene: TRBJ2-2; clone size: few; V gene: TRBV5-6; D gene: -; CDR3 DNA: TGTGCCAGCAGCTTGGCGCCCGGGGACGGCGGGGAGCTGTTTTTT; CDR3 protein: CASSLAPGDGGELFF
J gene: TRBJ2-3; clone size: -; V gene: TRBV2; D gene: TRBD2; CDR3 DNA: TGTGCCAGCTATGGGACTAGGGTTTTCACAGATACGCAGTATTTT; CDR3 protein: CASYGTRVFTDTQYF
J gene: TRBJ2-7; clone size: -; V gene: TRBV5-1; D gene: TRBD2; CDR3 DNA: TGCGCCACCAGGGAGGGTCCCAGCTCCTACGAGCAGTACTTC; CDR3 protein: CATREGPSSYEQYF
J gene: TRBJ2-1; clone size: -; V gene: TRBV7-2; D gene: -; CDR3 DNA: TGTGCCAGCAGCTTAGGCGGGAAGGGGTGGCATGAGCAGTTCTTC; CDR3 protein: CASSLGGKGWHEQFF
J gene: TRBJ1-1; clone size: -; V gene: TRBV13; D gene: -; CDR3 DNA: TGTGCCAGCAGCTGGGAGGGCAACACTGAAGCTTTCTTT; CDR3 protein: CASSWEGNTEAFF
J gene: TRBJ1-2; clone size: -; V gene: TRBV29-1; D gene: -; CDR3 DNA: TGCAGCCCACGTAGAGGGGACGACGGCTACACCTTC; CDR3 protein: CSPRRGDDGYTF
J gene: TRBJ1-2; clone size: -; V gene: TRBV7-3; D gene: TRBD1; CDR3 DNA: TGTGCCAGCAGCCAATCAGGACAGGGCTATGGCTACACCTTC; CDR3 protein: CASSQSGQGYGYTF
J gene: TRBJ1-5; clone size: -; V gene: TRBV6-1; D gene: TRBD1; CDR3 DNA: TGTGCCAGCAGTAGGGACAGCCCTCAGCCCCAGCATTTT; CDR3 protein: CASSRDSPQPQHF
J gene: TRBJ2-6; clone size: -; V gene: TRBV5-8; D gene: -; CDR3 DNA: TGTGCCAGCACCCCCAAGGGACTGACCTCTGGGGCCAACGTCCTGACTTTC; CDR3 protein: CASTPKGLTSGANVLTF
J gene: TRBJ1-5; clone size: -; V gene: TRBV30; D gene: -; CDR3 DNA: TGTGCCTGGATGGGAGAGGGGGGGCAGCCCCAGCATTTT; CDR3 protein: CAWMGEGGQPQHF
J gene: TRBJ2-1; clone size: -; V gene: TRBV5-1; D gene: -; CDR3 DNA: TGCGCCAGCAGCGACTACAATGAGCAGTTCTTC; CDR3 protein: CASSDYNEQFF
J gene: TRBJ1-1; clone size: -; V gene: TRBV5-4; D gene: -; CDR3 DNA: TGTGCCAGCAGCTTGGATGTGGGTTTAGGTGAAGCTTTCTTT; CDR3 protein: CASSLDVGLGEAFF
J gene: TRBJ1-6; clone size: -; V gene: TRBV6-5; D gene: -; CDR3 DNA: TGTGCCAGCAGTAGAGACAGAGGGGTTGAGTCACCCCTCCACTTT; CDR3 protein: CASSRDRGVESPLHF
J gene: TRBJ1-6; clone size: -; V gene: TRBV28; D gene: -; CDR3 DNA: TGTGCCAGCAGTTTTAGTCCAGGGGCGGGTATTTCACCCCTCCACTTT; CDR3 protein: CASSFSPGAGISPLHF
J gene: TRBJ2-7; clone size: -; V gene: TRBV6-6; D gene: TRBD2; CDR3 DNA: TGTGCCAGCGTTGGGACTAGCGGACCGCAGTACTTC; CDR3 protein: CASVGTSGPQYF
J gene: TRBJ2-2; clone size: -; V gene: TRBV9; D gene: TRBD2; CDR3 DNA: TGTGCCAGCAGCGTAGTTCCCTTGGTGATAGCGGGCGGAACCGGGGAGCTGTTTTTT; CDR3 protein: CASSVVPLVIAGGTGELFF
J gene: TRBJ1-1; clone size: -; V gene: TRBV29-1; D gene: TRBD1; CDR3 DNA: TGCAGCGTTGAGGGACAGGGGATGACTGAAGCTTTCTTT; CDR3 protein: CSVEGQGMTEAFF
J gene: TRBJ2-2; clone size: -; V gene: TRBV14; D gene: TRBD1; CDR3 DNA: TGTGCCAGCAGCCCAACCCTTCAGGGGGCCGGGGAGCTGTTTTTT; CDR3 protein: CASSPTLQGAGELFF
J gene: TRBJ2-3; clone size: -; V gene: TRBV5-1; D gene: TRBD2; CDR3 DNA: TGCGCCAGCAGCTTGGGTAGCGGGGGGCCGATAGATACGCAGTATTTT; CDR3 protein: CASSLGSGGPIDTQYF
J gene: TRBJ2-2; clone size: once; V gene: TRBV7-9; D gene: TRBD2; CDR3 DNA: TGTGCCAGCAGCTCTCCAAGCCCTAGCGGGCCCGGGGAGCTGTTTTTT; CDR3 protein: CASSSPSPSGPGELFF
J gene: TRBJ2-7; clone size: -; V gene: TRBV7-6; D gene: -; CDR3 DNA: TGTGCCAGCAGCCTGCGACAGGCCCCCTACGAGCAGTACTTC; CDR3 protein: CASSLRQAPYEQYF
J gene: TRBJ1-1; clone size: -; V gene: TRBV9; D gene: -; CDR3 DNA: TGTGCCAGCAGCCCGAACCCTGGGGACACTGAAGCTTTCTTT; CDR3 protein: CASSPNPGDTEAFF
J gene: TRBJ2-6; clone size: once; V gene: TRBV10-3; D gene: -; CDR3 DNA: TGTGCCATCAGTGAGTCGACAACTACCTCTGGGGCCAACGTCCTGACTTTC; CDR3 protein: CAISESTTTSGANVLTF
J gene: TRBJ1-2; clone size: few; V gene: TRBV10-3; D gene: -; CDR3 DNA: TGTGCCGCGGTCAGGGGCACTAACTATGGCTACACCTTC; CDR3 protein: CAAVRGTNYGYTF
J gene: TRBJ2-1; clone size: few; V gene: TRBV6-5; D gene: TRBD2; CDR3 DNA: TGTGCCAGCAAGGCTAGCGGGGGGGGTAATGAGCAGTTCTTC; CDR3 protein: CASKASGGGNEQFF